This TCR beta chain was found in a study of T cells in Graves' hyperthyroidism and ophthalmopathy. This clonotype appeared many times. There were TCR beta CDR3 regions amplified from RNA transcripts. HTBI primers were the set used in a first-round RT-PCR of the TCR CDR3. From the multiplex PCR reads, TCRdb called clonotypes with MiXCR, one entry per CDR3 protein. The sample has about 400,000 distinct CDR3 sequences; about 15% are singletons. Germline CDR1 and CDR2: LNHNV and YYDKDF (reference sequence). The CDR3 totals 14 residues. The J segment lost 5 bases and the V segment lost 3 bases, leaving 6 bases of the junction unmatched.

This TCR was sampled from a man between 18 and 29 years old with Graves' ophthalmopathy. The sample was blood. This sequence joins TRBV15 and TRBJ2-7, with 8 bases that match TRBD2. The CDR3 sequence is CATSRELAENEQYF. The CDR3 nucleotides are TGTGCCACCAGCAGGGAACTAGCGGAAAACGAGCAGTACTTC. Combining the CDR3 with reference TRBV15 and TRBJ2-7 gives the whole variable domain DAMVIQNPRYQVTQFGKPVTLSCSQTLNHNVMYWYQQKSSQAPKLLFHYYDKDFNNEADTPDNFQSRRPNTSFCFLDIRSPGLGDTAMYLCATSRELAENEQYFGPGTRLTVT.